This TCR beta chain originates from a study of blood T cell repertoires in COVID-19. Study in general: Researchers got acute and convalescent COVID-19 samples from the United States, Italy and Spain. In each case, the material was cDNA or gDNA derived from T cells, B-cell-depleted T cells, or PBMCs.

Original processing methods: For nucleated cells, counts were estimated from reference gene primer amplification. Only in-frame clones appear in the TCRdb table, and some are missing; sequencing was by immunoSEQ multiplex PCR. V, J and clone size are taken as reported in that table, and D and trimming were inferred from the DNA itself. The sample carries roughly 500,000 clones, approximately 89% recorded once. The Seattle patients, enrolled during active infection, were followed longitudinally. Germline V gene data show CDR1 as SGHVS and CDR2 as FQNEAQ. This CDR3 is built from 14 residues. V lost 2 bases to trimming and J lost 5 bases; unmatched junction nucleotides: 4.

The gene calls are TRBV7-8 and TRBJ2-5; TRBD2 aligns across 8 bases. This TCR derives from a young man with COVID-19, enrolled during active disease. The specimen was peripheral blood. CDR3 nucleotides: TGTGCCAGCAGCTTACGGCGACTAGCGGAGACCCAGTACTTC. Translated: CASSLRRLAETQYF.